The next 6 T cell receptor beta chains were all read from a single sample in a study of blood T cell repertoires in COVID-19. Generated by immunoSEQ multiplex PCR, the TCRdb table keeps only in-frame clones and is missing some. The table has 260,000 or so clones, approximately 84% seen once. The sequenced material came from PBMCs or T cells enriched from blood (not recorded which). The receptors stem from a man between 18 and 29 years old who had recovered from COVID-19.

The CDR3 reads CATSDYVERQGRNEQFF. For the CDR3, the DNA is TGTGCCACCAGTGACTACGTCGAACGACAGGGTCGGAATGAGCAGTTCTTC. This sequence joins TRBV24-1 and TRBJ2-1; TRBD1 matches 7 bases. Trimming removed 4 bases from V and 7 bases from J; junction bases left unmatched: 15. Germline-derived CDR1 and CDR2 are KGHDR and SFDVKD. This CDR3 region has 17 residues.

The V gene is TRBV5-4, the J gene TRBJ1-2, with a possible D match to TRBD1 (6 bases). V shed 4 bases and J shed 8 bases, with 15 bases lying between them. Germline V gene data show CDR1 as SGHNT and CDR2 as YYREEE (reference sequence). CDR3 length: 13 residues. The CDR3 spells CASSNNSGGGYTF. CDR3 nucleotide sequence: TGTGCCAGCAGCAACAACTCTGGGGGCGGCTACACCTTC. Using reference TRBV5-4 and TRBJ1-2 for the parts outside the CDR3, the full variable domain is ETGVTQSPTHLIKTRGQQVTLRCSSQSGHNTVSWYQQALGQGPQFIFQYYREEENGRGNFPPRFSGLQFPNYSSELNVNALELDDSALYLCASSNNSGGGYTFGSGTRLTVV.

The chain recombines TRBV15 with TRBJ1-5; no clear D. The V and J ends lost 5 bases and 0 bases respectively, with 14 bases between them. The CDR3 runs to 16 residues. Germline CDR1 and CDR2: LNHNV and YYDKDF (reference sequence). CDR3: CATSFSSGYSNQPQHF. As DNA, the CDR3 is TGTGCCACCAGCTTTTCGTCGGGATATAGCAATCAGCCCCAGCATTTT.

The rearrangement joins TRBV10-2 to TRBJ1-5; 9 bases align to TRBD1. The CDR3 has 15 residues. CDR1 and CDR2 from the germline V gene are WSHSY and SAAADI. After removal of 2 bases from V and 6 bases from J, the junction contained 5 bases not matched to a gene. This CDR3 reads CASSERTGVGQPQHF. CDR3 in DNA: TGCGCCAGCAGTGAGAGGACAGGGGTAGGTCAGCCCCAGCATTTT.

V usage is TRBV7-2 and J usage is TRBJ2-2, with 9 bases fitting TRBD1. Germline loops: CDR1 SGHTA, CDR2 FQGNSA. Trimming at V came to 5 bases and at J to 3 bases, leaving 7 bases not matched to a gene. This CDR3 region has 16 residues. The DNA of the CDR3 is TGTGCCAGCAGCATTACCGGGACAGGGTACACCGGGGAGCTGTTTTTT. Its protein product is CASSITGTGYTGELFF.

The CDR3 DNA is TGTGCCAGCAGCCCCCAGGGTCTGCTCTATGGCTACACCTTC. This translates into CASSPQGLLYGYTF. J is TRBJ1-2 and V is TRBV3-1 (or the pseudogene TRBV3-2), with D perhaps matching TRBD1 (5 bases). Germline V gene sequence: CDR1 LGHDT, CDR2 YNNKEL (reference sequence). The CDR3 is 14 amino acids. Between the trimmed V and J ends, which lost 4 bases and 4 bases, there was a span of 13 bases.